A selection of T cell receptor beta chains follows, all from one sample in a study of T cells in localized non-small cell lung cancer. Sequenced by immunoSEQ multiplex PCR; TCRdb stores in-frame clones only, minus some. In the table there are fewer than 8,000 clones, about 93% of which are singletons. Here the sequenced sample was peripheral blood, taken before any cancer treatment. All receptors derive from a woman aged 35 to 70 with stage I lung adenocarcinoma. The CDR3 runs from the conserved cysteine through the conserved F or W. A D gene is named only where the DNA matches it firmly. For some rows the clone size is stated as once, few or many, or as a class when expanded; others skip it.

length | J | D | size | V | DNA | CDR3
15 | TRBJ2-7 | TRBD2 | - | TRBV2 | TGTGCCAGCAAACCATTCCGGGACTACTCCTACGAGCAGTACTTC | CASKPFRDYSYEQYF
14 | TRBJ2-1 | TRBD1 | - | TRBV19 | TGTGCCAGTAGTACATTGACAGGGTCGGATGAGCAGTTCTTC | CASSTLTGSDEQFF
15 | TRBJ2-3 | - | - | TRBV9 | TGTGCCAGCAGCGCGTGGACAGATTCAACAGATACGCAGTATTTT | CASSAWTDSTDTQYF
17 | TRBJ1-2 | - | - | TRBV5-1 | TGCGCCAGCAGCAGGGAAGCATCAACCGGTTGGGGCTATGGCTACACCTTC | CASSREASTGWGYGYTF
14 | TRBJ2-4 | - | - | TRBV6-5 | TGTGCCAGCAGTACCGGGCTAGCTTTAAACATTCAGTACTTC | CASSTGLALNIQYF
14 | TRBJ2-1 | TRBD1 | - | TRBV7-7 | TGTGCCAGCAGCCACGGGACAGGGGACAATGAGCAGTTCTTC | CASSHGTGDNEQFF
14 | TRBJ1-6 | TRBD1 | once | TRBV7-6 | TGTGCCAGCAGCCGAGACAGGGATAATTCACCCCTCCACTTT | CASSRDRDNSPLHF
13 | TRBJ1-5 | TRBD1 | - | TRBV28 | TGTGCCAGCAGAGGGGGCAGCAATCAGCCCCAGCATTTT | CASRGGSNQPQHF
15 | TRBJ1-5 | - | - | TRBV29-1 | TGCAGCGTCATGACAGGTAGAGAGAGCAATCAGCCCCAGCATTTT | CSVMTGRESNQPQHF
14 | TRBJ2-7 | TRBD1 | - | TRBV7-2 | TGTGCCAGCAGCTTAGGGACAGGGGGGATTGAGCAGTACTTC | CASSLGTGGIEQYF
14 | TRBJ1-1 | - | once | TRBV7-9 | TGTGCCAGCAGCTTAGCCCAGGGGCACACTGAAGCTTTCTTT | CASSLAQGHTEAFF
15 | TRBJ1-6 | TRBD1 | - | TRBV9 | TGTGCCAGCAGCAACCGACAGGGGGGAAATTCACCCCTCCACTTT | CASSNRQGGNSPLHF
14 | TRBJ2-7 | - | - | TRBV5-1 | TGCGCCAGCATGGGGGGTGCAGGGTGGAACGAGCAGTACTTC | CASMGGAGWNEQYF
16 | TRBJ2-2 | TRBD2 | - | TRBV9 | TGTGCCAGCAGCGTAGGACTAGCGGAGAACACCGGGGAGCTGTTTTTT | CASSVGLAENTGELFF
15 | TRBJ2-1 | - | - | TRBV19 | TGTGCCAGTAGTGAAGCAGGGGCGACATACAATGAGCAGTTCTTC | CASSEAGATYNEQFF
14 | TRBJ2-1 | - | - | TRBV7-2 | TGTGCCAGCAGCTTATACGCGATAAACAATGAGCAGTTCTTC | CASSLYAINNEQFF
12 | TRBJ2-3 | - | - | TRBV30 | TGTGCCTGGAGACGGGAGCTAGATACGCAGTATTTT | CAWRRELDTQYF
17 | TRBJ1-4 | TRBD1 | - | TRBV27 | TGTGCCAGCACTCCCGGGACAGGGCCGATTCGGAATGAAAAACTGTTTTTT | CASTPGTGPIRNEKLFF
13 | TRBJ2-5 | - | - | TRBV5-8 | TGTGCCAGCAGCTCCGCGGTCCGGGAGACCCAGTACTTC | CASSSAVRETQYF
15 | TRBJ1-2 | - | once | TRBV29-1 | TGCAGCGTTGAAGATTGGACAGCCGATAACTATGGCTACACCTTC | CSVEDWTADNYGYTF
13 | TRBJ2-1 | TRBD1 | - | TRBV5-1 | TGCGCCAGCAGCTTGCTTATGGGGACAGGGGACTTCTTC | CASSLLMGTGDFF
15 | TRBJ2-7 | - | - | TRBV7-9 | TGTGCCAGCAGCCGGGGGTGGGGCGACTCCTACGAGCAGTACTTC | CASSRGWGDSYEQYF
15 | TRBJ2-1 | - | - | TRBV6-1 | TGTGCCAGCAAGCCGGGACTCGTCTCCTACAATGAGCAGTTCTTC | CASKPGLVSYNEQFF
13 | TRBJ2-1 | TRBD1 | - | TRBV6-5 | TGTGCCAGCAGTGGCGGGACAGGCCCTTTCAAGTTCTTC | CASSGGTGPFKFF
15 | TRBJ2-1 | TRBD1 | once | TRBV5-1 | TGCGCCAGCAGCTTGCCCGCAGGGGGCTATGATGAGCAGTTCTTC | CASSLPAGGYDEQFF
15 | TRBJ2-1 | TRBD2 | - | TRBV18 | TGTGCCAGCTCACCACCTAGCGGGGAAGGGAATGAGCAGTTCTTC | CASSPPSGEGNEQFF
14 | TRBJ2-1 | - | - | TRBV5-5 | TGTGCCAGCAGCTCGGGGGCATTCTACAATGAGCAGTTCTTC | CASSSGAFYNEQFF
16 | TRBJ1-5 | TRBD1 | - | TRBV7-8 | TGTGCCAGCAGCTTAACTCGCAAGACAGGGAACCAGCCCCAGCATTTT | CASSLTRKTGNQPQHF
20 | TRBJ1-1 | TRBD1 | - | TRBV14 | TGTGCCAGCAGCCAAGCATCCCATCTGGCAGGGGGTAATAAGAACACTGAAGCTTTCTTT | CASSQASHLAGGNKNTEAFF
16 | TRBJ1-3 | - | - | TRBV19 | TGTGCCAGTACCACTTCATACGTGAGCTCTGGAAACACCATATATTTT | CASTTSYVSSGNTIYF